This paragraph covers one T cell receptor beta chain sequence. Antigen: not known. Autoimmune disease history or systemic immunosuppression led to patients being barred. This sample stems from a study of OX40 agonist ivuxolimab in advanced cancers. Study background: The dose-escalation cohort was around 83% male, with a mean age of around 60 years, ranging roughly 20 to 90. Study results and caveats: People who partly responded at 0.1-3.0 mg/kg had some of the least clonal expansion seen. Some of the nonresponding patients also showed low levels of normalized T-cell clonal expansion.

Here immunoSEQ multiplex PCR was the method, and the copy in TCRdb shows in-frame clones only, minus some. The sample has 50,000 to 65,000 clones, 88% seen once; the top ten hold roughly 0.7%. The clonotype comes from an adult with an advanced solid tumor such as melanoma, head and neck, liver or kidney cancer. The sample in question was CD4+ or CD8+ T cells sorted from blood, obtained in a trial of the OX40 agonist ivuxolimab.

In DNA form, the CDR3 reads TGTGCCAGCTCACTTCTACCGGGAGTGGGAACAGATACGCAGTATTTT. It translates to CASSLLPGVGTDTQYF. The chain employs TRBV18 and TRBJ2-3, with D perhaps matching TRBD2 (6 bases). V was shortened by 4 bases and J by 3 bases, with 17 bases between the two germline ends. CDR1 is KGHSH and CDR2 is LQKENI in the germline V gene. This CDR3 region has 16 residues.